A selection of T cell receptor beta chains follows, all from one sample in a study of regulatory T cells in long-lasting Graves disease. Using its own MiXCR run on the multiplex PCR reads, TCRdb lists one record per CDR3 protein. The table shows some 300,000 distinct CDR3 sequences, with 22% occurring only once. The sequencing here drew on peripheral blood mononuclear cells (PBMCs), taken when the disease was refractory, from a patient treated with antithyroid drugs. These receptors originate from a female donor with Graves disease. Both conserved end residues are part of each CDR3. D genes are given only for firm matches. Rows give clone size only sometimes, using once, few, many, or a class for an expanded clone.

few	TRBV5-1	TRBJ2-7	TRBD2	CASSSGDYEYEQYF	TGCGCCAGCAGTAGTGGGGACTACGAGTACGAGCAGTACTTC
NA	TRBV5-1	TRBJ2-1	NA	CASSLVRDSYNEQFF	TGCGCCAGCAGCTTGGTTCGGGACTCCTACAATGAGCAGTTCTTC
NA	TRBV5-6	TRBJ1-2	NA	CASSLNRVGYTF	TGTGCCAGCAGCTTGAATCGTGTTGGCTACACCTTC
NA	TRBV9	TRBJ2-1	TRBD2	CASSVSTGGYNEQFF	TGTGCCAGCAGCGTATCGACGGGAGGCTACAATGAGCAGTTCTTC
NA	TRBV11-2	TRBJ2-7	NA	CASSGLQAGQVVYEQYF	TGTGCCAGCAGCGGGCTCCAGGCCGGGCAAGTCGTCTACGAGCAGTACTTC
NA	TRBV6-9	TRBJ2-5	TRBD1	CASSYSRGQFQETQYF	TGTGCCAGCAGTTACTCCAGGGGGCAGTTTCAAGAGACCCAGTACTTC
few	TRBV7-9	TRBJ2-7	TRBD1	CASSMTGGEQYF	TGTGCCAGCAGCATGACAGGGGGCGAGCAGTACTTC
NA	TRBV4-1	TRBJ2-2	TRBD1	CASSQGDRGNTGELFF	TGCGCCAGCAGCCAAGGGGACAGGGGCAACACCGGGGAGCTGTTTTTT
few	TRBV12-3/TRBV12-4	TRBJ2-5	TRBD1	CASRLTGEETQYF	TGTGCCAGCAGACTGACAGGGGAAGAGACCCAGTACTTC
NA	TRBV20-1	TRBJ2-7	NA	CSARDRTKSYEQYF	TGCAGTGCTAGAGATCGAACCAAATCCTACGAGCAGTACTTC
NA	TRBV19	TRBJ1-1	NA	CASSILPEARVGENTEAFF	TGTGCCAGTAGTATTTTACCGGAAGCACGGGTCGGGGAGAACACTGAAGCTTTCTTT
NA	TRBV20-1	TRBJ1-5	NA	CSAPHRESNQPQHF	TGCAGTGCTCCGCACAGGGAAAGCAATCAGCCCCAGCATTTT
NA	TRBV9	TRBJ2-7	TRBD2	CASSVTSGAEQYF	TGTGCCAGCAGCGTTACTAGCGGAGCCGAGCAGTACTTC
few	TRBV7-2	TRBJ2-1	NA	CASSTVGPPSLNEQFF	TGTGCCAGCAGTACCGTGGGACCCCCCTCTTTGAATGAGCAGTTCTTC
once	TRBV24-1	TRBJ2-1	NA	CATSDFRGSYNEQFF	TGTGCCACCAGTGATTTCCGTGGTTCCTACAATGAGCAGTTCTTC
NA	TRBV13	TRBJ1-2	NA	CASSGRGSDGYTF	TGTGCCAGCAGCGGCAGGGGAAGTGATGGCTACACCTTC
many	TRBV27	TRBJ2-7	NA	CASSPGGGGITYEQYF	TGTGCCAGCAGCCCAGGGGGTGGGGGGATCACCTACGAGCAGTACTTC
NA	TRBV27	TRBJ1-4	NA	CASRNGGVNERLFF	TGTGCCAGCAGAAACGGGGGGGTCAATGAAAGACTGTTTTTT
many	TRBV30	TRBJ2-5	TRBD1	CAWSPAQGLKTQYF	TGTGCCTGGAGTCCGGCACAGGGGCTGAAGACCCAGTACTTC
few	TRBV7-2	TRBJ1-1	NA	CASSLGGPRVTEAFF	TGTGCCAGCAGCTTAGGGGGCCCGCGCGTCACTGAAGCTTTCTTT
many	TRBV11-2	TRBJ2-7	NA	CASSTGDGSYEQYF	TGTGCCAGCAGCACGGGGGACGGTTCCTACGAGCAGTACTTC
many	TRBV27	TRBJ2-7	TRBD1	CASSFTGGVYEQYF	TGTGCCAGCAGTTTCACAGGGGGAGTCTACGAGCAGTACTTC
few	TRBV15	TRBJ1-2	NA	CATSLAGALGWTGYTF	TGTGCCACCAGCTTGGCGGGGGCGCTGGGTTGGACTGGCTACACCTTC
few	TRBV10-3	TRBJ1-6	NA	CAISREMGNSPLHF	TGTGCCATCAGCAGGGAGATGGGGAATTCACCCCTCCACTTT
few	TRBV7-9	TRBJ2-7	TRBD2	CASTVASGSYEQYF	TGTGCCAGCACCGTCGCCAGCGGGAGCTACGAGCAGTACTTC
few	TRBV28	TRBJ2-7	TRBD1	CASSTGTDSYEQYF	TGTGCCAGCAGTACCGGGACAGACTCCTACGAGCAGTACTTC
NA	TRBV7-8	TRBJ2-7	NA	CASSLTEYEQYF	TGTGCCAGCAGCTTGACAGAATACGAGCAGTACTTC
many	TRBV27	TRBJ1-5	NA	CASSLWGHHSNQPQHF	TGTGCCAGCAGCCTCTGGGGCCACCATAGCAATCAGCCCCAGCATTTT